A selection of T cell receptor beta chains follows, all from one sample in a study of T cells in localized non-small cell lung cancer. Profiling relied on immunoSEQ multiplex PCR, and the TCRdb table lists in-frame clones only, not all of them. The sample records around 50,000 clones, 86% being singletons. The specimen was peripheral blood, collected before any cancer treatment. These receptors originate from a male donor older than 55 with stage III squamous cell lung carcinoma. The CDR3 runs from the conserved cysteine through the conserved F or W. The order of the fields is V gene, J gene, CDR3 protein.

V: TRBV14; J: TRBJ1-4; CDR3: CASSSPGTGKEKLFF
V: TRBV20-1; J: TRBJ2-1; CDR3: CSSGPREQFF
V: TRBV18; J: TRBJ1-6; CDR3: CASSPPLSNGSPLHF
V: TRBV4-3; J: TRBJ1-4; CDR3: CASSPKTGLGANEKLFF
V: TRBV19; J: TRBJ2-5; CDR3: CASNPGAAGKETQYF
V: TRBV7-9; J: TRBJ2-7; CDR3: CASSRTTIYEQYF
V: TRBV30; J: TRBJ1-1; CDR3: CAWSVGGNTEAFF
V: TRBV11-2; J: TRBJ2-7; CDR3: CASSKGTSGTYEQYF
V: TRBV6-5; J: TRBJ2-5; CDR3: CASSYSGDWKKETQYF
V: TRBV7-2; J: TRBJ2-7; CDR3: CASSFHLGNEQYF
V: TRBV4-1; J: TRBJ2-7; CDR3: CASSQVASGNGEQYF
V: TRBV10-1; J: TRBJ2-2; CDR3: CASSHDGELFF
V: TRBV7-2; J: TRBJ2-5; CDR3: CASSLAPEETQYF
V: TRBV7-2; J: TRBJ2-7; CDR3: CASLTGTDNSYEQYF
V: TRBV7-9; J: TRBJ2-1; CDR3: CASSQNRDRGLVEQFF